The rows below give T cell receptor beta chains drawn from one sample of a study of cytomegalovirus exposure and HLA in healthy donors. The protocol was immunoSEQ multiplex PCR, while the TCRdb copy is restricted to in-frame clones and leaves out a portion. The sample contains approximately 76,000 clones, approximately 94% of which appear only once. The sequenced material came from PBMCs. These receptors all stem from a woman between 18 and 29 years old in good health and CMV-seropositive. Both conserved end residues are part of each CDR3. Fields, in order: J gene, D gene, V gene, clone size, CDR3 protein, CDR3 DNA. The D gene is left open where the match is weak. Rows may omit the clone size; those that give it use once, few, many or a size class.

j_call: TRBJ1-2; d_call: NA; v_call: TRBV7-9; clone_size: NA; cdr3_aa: CASSLAPVEYGYTF; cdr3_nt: TGTGCCAGCAGCTTAGCCCCGGTTGAGTATGGCTACACCTTC
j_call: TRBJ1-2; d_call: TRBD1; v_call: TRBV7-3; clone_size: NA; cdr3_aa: CASSQDRILGYTF; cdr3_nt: TGTGCCAGCAGCCAGGACAGGATCCTTGGCTACACCTTC
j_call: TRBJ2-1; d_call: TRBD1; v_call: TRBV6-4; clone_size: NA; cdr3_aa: CASSDKDRGRVEQFF; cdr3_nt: TGTGCCAGCAGTGACAAGGACAGGGGGCGCGTTGAGCAGTTCTTC
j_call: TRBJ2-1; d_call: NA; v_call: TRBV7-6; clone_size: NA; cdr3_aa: CASSLSPPPSYNEQFF; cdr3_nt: TGTGCCAGCAGCTTAAGCCCTCCTCCCTCCTACAATGAGCAGTTCTTC
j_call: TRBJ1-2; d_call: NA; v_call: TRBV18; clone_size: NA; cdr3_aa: CASSPPGSGYGYTF; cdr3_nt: TGTGCCAGCTCACCACCGGGAAGCGGCTATGGCTACACCTTC
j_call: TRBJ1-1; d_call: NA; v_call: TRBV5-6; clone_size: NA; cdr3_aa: CASSSRTANTEAFF; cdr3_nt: TGTGCCAGCAGCTCCCGGACAGCGAACACTGAAGCTTTCTTT
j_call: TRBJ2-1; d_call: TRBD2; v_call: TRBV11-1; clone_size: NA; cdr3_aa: CASSPGLAMYNEQFF; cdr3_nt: TGTGCCAGCAGCCCCGGACTAGCGATGTACAATGAGCAGTTCTTC
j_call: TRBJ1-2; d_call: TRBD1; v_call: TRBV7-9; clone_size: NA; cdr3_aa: CASSSGTGETRGYTF; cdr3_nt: TGTGCCAGCAGTTCCGGGACAGGTGAAACTCGGGGCTACACCTTC
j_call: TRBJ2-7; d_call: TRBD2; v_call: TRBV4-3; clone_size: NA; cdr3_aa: CASSRRLAGESSYEQYF; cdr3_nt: TGCGCCAGCAGCCGACGACTAGCGGGAGAGAGCTCCTACGAGCAGTACTTC
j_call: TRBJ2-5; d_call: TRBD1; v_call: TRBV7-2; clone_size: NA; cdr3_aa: CASSKNRGETQYF; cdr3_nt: TGTGCCAGCAGTAAAAACAGGGGTGAGACCCAGTACTTC
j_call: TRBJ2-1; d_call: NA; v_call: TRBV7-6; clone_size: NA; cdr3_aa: CASSPRGLRLGEQFF; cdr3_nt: TGTGCCAGCAGCCCGCGGGGGCTGCGGTTAGGTGAGCAGTTCTTC
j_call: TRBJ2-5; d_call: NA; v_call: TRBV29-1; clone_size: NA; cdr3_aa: CSVKVGGKGTQYF; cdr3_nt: TGCAGCGTTAAAGTAGGAGGGAAAGGGACCCAGTACTTC
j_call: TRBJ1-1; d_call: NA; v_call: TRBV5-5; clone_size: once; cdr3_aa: CASNPSIMNTEAFF; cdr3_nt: TGTGCCAGCAATCCGAGCATCATGAACACTGAAGCTTTCTTT
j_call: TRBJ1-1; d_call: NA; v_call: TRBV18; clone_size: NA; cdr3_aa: CASSPEEATEAFF; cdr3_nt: TGTGCCAGCTCACCGGAGGAGGCCACTGAAGCTTTCTTT
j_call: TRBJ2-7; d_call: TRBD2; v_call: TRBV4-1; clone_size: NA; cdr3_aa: CASSQDTSGIPYEQYF; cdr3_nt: TGCGCCAGCAGCCAAGATACTAGCGGAATCCCTTACGAGCAGTACTTC
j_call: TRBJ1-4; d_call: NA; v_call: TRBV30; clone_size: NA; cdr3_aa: CAWSGAGVANEKLFF; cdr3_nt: TGTGCCTGGAGTGGGGCCGGGGTGGCTAATGAAAAACTGTTTTTT
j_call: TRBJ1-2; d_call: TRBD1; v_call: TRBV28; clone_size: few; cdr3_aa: CASSNRGGYTF; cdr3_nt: TGTGCCAGCAGTAACAGGGGTGGCTACACCTTC
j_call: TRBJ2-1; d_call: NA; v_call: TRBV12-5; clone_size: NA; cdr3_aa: CASGLGYSYNEQFF; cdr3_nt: TGTGCTAGTGGTTTGGGTTACTCCTACAATGAGCAGTTCTTC
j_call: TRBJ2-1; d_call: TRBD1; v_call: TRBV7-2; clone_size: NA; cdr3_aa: CASSFDRGTVNEQFF; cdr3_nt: TGTGCCAGCAGCTTCGACAGGGGGACTGTCAATGAGCAGTTCTTC
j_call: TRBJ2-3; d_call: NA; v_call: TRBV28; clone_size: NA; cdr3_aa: CASSYIDTQYF; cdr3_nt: TGTGCCAGCTCGTACATAGATACGCAGTATTTT
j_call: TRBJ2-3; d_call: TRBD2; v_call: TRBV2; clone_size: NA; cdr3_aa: CASSDEGGSPPTDTQYF; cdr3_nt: TGTGCCAGCAGTGATGAGGGCGGGAGCCCCCCGACAGATACGCAGTATTTT
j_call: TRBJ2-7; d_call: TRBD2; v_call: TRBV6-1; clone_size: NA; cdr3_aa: CASERGTSGSYEQYF; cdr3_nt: TGTGCCAGTGAAAGAGGGACTAGCGGATCATACGAGCAGTACTTC
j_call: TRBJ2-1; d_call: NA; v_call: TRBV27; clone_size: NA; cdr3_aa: CASSLLQGKYNEQFF; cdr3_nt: TGTGCCAGCAGTTTACTTCAGGGAAAGTACAATGAGCAGTTCTTC
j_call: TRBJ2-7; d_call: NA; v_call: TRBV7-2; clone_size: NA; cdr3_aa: CASSFLTSNEQYF; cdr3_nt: TGTGCCAGCAGCTTCCTGACTAGTAACGAGCAGTACTTC
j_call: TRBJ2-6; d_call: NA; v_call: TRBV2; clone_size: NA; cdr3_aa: CASSETRAIEVLTF; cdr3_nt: TGTGCCAGCAGTGAGACCAGGGCCATAGAGGTCCTGACTTTC
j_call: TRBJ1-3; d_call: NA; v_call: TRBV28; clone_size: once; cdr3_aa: CASSSRTGSYSGNTIYF; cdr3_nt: TGTGCCAGCAGTTCCCGAACAGGATCATACTCTGGAAACACCATATATTTT
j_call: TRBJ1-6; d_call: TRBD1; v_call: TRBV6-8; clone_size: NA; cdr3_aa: CASSLPLPYPGQGGSPLHF; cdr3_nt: TGTGCCAGCAGTTTACCATTACCTTACCCAGGACAGGGGGGATCACCCCTCCACTTT
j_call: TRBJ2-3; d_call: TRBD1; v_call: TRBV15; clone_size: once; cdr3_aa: CATTRDRELTDTQYF; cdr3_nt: TGTGCCACCACCCGCGACAGGGAGCTAACAGATACGCAGTATTTT
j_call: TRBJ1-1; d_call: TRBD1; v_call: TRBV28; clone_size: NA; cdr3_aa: CASSLPGQGRAEAFF; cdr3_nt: TGTGCCAGCAGTTTACCCGGACAGGGACGGGCTGAAGCTTTCTTT
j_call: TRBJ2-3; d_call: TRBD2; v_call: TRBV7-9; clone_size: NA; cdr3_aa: CASSFSGGDTQYF; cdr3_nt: TGTGCCAGCAGCTTTAGCGGGGGAGATACGCAGTATTTT
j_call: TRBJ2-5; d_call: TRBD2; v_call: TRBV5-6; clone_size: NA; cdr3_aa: CASSSGTSGVYQETQYF; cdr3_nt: TGTGCCAGCAGCTCCGGGACTAGCGGGGTTTACCAAGAGACCCAGTACTTC
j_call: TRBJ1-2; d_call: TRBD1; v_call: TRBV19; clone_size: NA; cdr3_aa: CASSTPTGDSTNYGYTF; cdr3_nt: TGTGCCAGTAGTACGCCGACAGGGGACTCGACTAACTATGGCTACACCTTC
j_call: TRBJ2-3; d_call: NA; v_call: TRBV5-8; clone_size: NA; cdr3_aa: CASSLTSADTQYF; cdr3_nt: TGTGCCAGCAGCTTGACATCCGCAGATACGCAGTATTTT
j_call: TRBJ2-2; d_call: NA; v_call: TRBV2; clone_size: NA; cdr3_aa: CASRETDQNTGELFF; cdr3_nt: TGTGCCAGCAGGGAGACTGACCAGAACACCGGGGAGCTGTTTTTT
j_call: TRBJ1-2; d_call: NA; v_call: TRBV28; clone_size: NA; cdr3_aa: CASKEAGENYGYTF; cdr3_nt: TGTGCCAGCAAGGAAGCAGGGGAGAACTATGGCTACACCTTC
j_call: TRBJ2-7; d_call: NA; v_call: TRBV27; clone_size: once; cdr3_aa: CASSSIQGRDEQYF; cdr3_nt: TGTGCCAGCAGTTCTATTCAGGGTCGCGACGAGCAGTACTTC
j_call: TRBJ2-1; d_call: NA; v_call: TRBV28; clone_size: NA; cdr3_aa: CASSLQNNEQFF; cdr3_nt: TGTGCCAGCAGTTTACAGAACAATGAGCAGTTCTTC
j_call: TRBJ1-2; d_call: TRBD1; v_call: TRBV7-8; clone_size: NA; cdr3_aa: CASSYRGPYGYTF; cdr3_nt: TGTGCCAGCAGTTACAGGGGGCCGTATGGCTACACCTTC
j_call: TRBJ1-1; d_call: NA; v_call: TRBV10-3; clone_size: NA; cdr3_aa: CAISEKGVDNTEAFF; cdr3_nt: TGTGCCATCAGTGAAAAAGGGGTGGATAACACTGAAGCTTTCTTT
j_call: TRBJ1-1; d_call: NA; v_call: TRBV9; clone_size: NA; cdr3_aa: CASSTGYQLNTEAFF; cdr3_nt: TGTGCCAGCAGTACAGGTTATCAACTGAACACTGAAGCTTTCTTT
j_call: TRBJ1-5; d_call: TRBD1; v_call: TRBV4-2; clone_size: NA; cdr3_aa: CASSQDGTGGESDQPQHF; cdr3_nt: TGTGCCAGCAGCCAAGATGGGACAGGGGGTGAGTCGGATCAGCCCCAGCATTTT
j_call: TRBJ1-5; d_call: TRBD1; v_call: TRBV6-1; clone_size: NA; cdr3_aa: CASSVQGSSNQPQHF; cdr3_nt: TGTGCCAGCAGTGTACAGGGGAGTAGCAATCAGCCCCAGCATTTT
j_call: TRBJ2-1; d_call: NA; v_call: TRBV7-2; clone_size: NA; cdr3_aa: CASSLARLVGNEQFF; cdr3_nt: TGTGCCAGCAGCTTAGCCCGACTAGTTGGCAATGAGCAGTTCTTC
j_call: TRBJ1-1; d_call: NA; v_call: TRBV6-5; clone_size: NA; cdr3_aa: CASSYNRVGTEAFF; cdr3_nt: TGTGCCAGCAGTTACAACAGGGTTGGCACTGAAGCTTTCTTT
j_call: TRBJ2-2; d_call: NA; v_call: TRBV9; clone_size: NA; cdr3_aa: CASSVALGELFF; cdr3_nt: TGTGCCAGCAGCGTAGCTCTAGGGGAGCTGTTTTTT
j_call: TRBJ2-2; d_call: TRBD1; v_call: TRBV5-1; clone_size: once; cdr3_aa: CASSLSGTGNTGELFF; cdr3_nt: TGCGCCAGCAGCTTATCCGGGACAGGGAACACCGGGGAGCTGTTTTTT
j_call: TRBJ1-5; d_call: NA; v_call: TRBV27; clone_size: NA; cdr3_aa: CASSLFPNQPQHF; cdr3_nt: TGTGCCAGCAGTTTATTCCCGAATCAGCCCCAGCATTTT
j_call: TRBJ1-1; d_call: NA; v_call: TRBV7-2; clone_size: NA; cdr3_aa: CASSFSGAAEAFF; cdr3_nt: TGTGCCAGCAGCTTTTCGGGAGCGGCTGAAGCTTTCTTT
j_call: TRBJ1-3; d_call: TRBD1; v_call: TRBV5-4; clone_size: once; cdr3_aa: CASSGQGEERGSGNTIYF; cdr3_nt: TGTGCCAGCAGCGGACAGGGGGAGGAGAGGGGGTCTGGAAACACCATATATTTT
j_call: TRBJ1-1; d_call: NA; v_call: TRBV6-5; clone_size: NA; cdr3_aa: CASRPQGRGNTEAFF; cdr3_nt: TGTGCCAGCAGACCACAGGGACGGGGGAACACTGAAGCTTTCTTT
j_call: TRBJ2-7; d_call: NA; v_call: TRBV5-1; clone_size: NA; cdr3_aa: CASSLLGAQSSYEQYF; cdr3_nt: TGCGCCAGCAGCTTGCTGGGGGCGCAGAGCTCCTACGAGCAGTACTTC
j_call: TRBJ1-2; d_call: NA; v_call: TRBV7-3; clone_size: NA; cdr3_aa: CASSFRGTGYTF; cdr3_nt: TGTGCCAGCAGCTTTAGGGGCACTGGCTACACCTTC
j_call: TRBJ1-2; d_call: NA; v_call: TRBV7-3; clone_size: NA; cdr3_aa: CASSLRAGSNGYTF; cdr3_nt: TGTGCCAGCAGCTTAAGAGCAGGGTCGAACGGCTACACCTTC
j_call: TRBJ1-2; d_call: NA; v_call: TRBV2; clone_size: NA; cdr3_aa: CAVRNGYTF; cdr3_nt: TGTGCCGTCAGGAATGGCTACACCTTC
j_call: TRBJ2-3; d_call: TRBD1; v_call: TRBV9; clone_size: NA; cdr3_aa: CASSSGTVSTDTQYF; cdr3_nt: TGTGCCAGCAGCTCCGGGACAGTTAGCACAGATACGCAGTATTTT
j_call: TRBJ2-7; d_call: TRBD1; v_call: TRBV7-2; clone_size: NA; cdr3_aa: CASSLRQGTNEQYF; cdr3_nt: TGTGCCAGCAGCTTGAGACAGGGGACCAACGAGCAGTACTTC